Presented here are 3 T cell receptor beta chains from one specimen sequenced in a study of blood T cell repertoires in COVID-19. Generated by immunoSEQ multiplex PCR, the TCRdb table keeps only in-frame clones and is missing some. The repertoire holds 110,000 or so clones, with approximately 81% as singletons. Input material: peripheral blood. Source of these receptors: a man between 60 and 70 years old with acute or convalescent COVID-19.

The gene calls are TRBV19 and TRBJ2-7; 7 positions match TRBD1. This CDR3 has 14 amino acids. The junction had 5 bases not matched to a gene; V was cut back by 6 bases and J by 0 bases. Looked up from germline, CDR1 is LNHDA and CDR2 is SQIVND (reference sequence). In DNA form, the CDR3 reads TGTGCCAGTAGAACCGGGACAGTCTCCTACGAGCAGTACTTC. Residues: CASRTGTVSYEQYF.

This rearrangement joins TRBV9 to TRBJ2-7; 10 bases match TRBD2. CDR1 and CDR2 from the germline V gene are SGDLS and YYNGEE. The CDR3 loop spans 15 amino acids. The V and J ends lost 2 bases and 2 bases, in that order; junction bases with no gene match: 4. CDR3 amino acids: CASSVRAGGPYEQYF. CDR3 nucleotides: TGTGCCAGCAGCGTGCGAGCGGGAGGGCCCTACGAGCAGTACTTC.

V and J are TRBV15 and TRBJ2-1, with TRBD2 as a possible D gene (6 bases). V lost 5 bases to trimming and J lost 9 bases, with 17 bases between them. This CDR3 spans 14 amino acids. Per the germline V gene, CDR1 is LNHNV and CDR2 is YYDKDF (reference sequence). The CDR3 bases are TGTGCCACCAGCCGAGGCCGGGGGTACGGTGAGCAGTTCTTC. It is translated as CATSRGRGYGEQFF.